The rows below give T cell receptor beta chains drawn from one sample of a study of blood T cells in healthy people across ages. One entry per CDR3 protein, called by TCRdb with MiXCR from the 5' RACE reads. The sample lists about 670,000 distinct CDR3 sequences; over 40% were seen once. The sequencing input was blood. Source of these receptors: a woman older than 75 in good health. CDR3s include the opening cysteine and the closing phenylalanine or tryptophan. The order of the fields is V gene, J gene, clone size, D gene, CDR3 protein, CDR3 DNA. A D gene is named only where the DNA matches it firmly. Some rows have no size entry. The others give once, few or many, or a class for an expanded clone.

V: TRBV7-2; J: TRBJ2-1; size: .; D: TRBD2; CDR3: CASSLVALAGEQFF; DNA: TGTGCCAGCAGCTTAGTAGCACTAGCGGGTGAGCAGTTCTTC
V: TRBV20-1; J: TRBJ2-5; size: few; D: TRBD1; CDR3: CSARPRDRRAYQETQYF; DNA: TGCAGTGCTAGACCCCGGGACAGGAGAGCGTACCAAGAGACCCAGTACTTC
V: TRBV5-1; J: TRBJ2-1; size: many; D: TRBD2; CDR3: CASSSLAGGPLDEQFF; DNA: TGCGCCAGCAGCTCCCTAGCGGGGGGCCCGCTTGATGAGCAGTTCTTC
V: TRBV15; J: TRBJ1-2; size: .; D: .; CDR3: CATRGGVGGYTF; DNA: TGTGCCACCCGCGGAGGAGTTGGGGGCTACACCTTC
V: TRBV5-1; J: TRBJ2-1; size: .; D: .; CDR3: CASSLGTRGLNNEQFF; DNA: TGCGCCAGCAGCTTAGGGACAAGGGGTCTGAACAATGAGCAGTTCTTC
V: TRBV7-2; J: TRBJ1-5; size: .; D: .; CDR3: CASSLTPQPQHF; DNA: TGTGCCAGCAGCTTAACCCCGCAGCCCCAGCATTTT
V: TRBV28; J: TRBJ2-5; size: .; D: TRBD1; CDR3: CASSLVGQGAGTQYF; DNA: TGTGCCAGCAGTTTAGTTGGACAGGGGGCCGGGACCCAGTACTTC
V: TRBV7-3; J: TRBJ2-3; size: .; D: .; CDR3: CASSLTNRPTDTQYF; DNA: TGTGCCAGCAGCTTAACTAACCGACCCACAGATACGCAGTATTTT
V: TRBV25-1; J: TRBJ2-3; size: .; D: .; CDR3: CASSEGRGRLSTDTQYF; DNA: TGTGCCAGCAGTGAAGGTAGAGGTCGTCTCAGCACAGATACGCAGTATTTT
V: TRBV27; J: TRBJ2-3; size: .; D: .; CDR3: CASSPTTDHLDTQYF; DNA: TGTGCCAGCAGTCCCACGACGGACCACCTAGATACGCAGTATTTT
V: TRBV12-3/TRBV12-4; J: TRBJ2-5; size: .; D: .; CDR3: CASSMNPVGTQYF; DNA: TGTGCCAGCAGCATGAATCCCGTTGGGACCCAGTACTTC
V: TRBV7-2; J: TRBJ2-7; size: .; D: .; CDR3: CASSLEGVHAYEQYF; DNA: TGTGCCAGCAGCTTAGAAGGTGTGCATGCCTACGAGCAGTACTTC
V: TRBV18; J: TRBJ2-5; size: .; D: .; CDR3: CASSPRSGSWETQYF; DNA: TGTGCCAGCTCACCAAGAAGTGGGAGTTGGGAGACCCAGTACTTC
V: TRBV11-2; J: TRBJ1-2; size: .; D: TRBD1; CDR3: CASSLALDRLNGYTF; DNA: TGTGCCAGCAGCTTAGCCCTGGACAGGTTGAATGGCTACACCTTC
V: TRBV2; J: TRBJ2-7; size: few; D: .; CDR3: CASRRTDYEQYF; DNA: TGTGCCAGCAGGAGGACTGACTATGAGCAGTACTTC
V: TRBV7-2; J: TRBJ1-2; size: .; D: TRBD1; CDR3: CASSRGGREYGYTF; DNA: TGTGCCAGCAGCAGAGGGGGCAGGGAATATGGCTACACCTTC
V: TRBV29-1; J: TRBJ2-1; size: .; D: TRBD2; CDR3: CSVDIPSGIPNEQFF; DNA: TGCAGCGTAGACATCCCCAGCGGGATTCCCAATGAGCAGTTCTTC
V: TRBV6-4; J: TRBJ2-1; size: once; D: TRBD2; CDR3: CASSEGIAGAGNEQFF; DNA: TGTGCCAGCAGTGAGGGCATAGCGGGAGCGGGCAATGAGCAGTTCTTC
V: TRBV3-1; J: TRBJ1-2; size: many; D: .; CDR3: CASSQGQAIRGYTF; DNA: TGTGCCAGCAGCCAAGGACAGGCAATACGCGGCTACACCTTC
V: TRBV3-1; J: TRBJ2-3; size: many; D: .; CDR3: CASSQELGDRVTQYF; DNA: TGTGCCAGCAGCCAAGAATTGGGGGATCGTGTTACGCAGTATTTT
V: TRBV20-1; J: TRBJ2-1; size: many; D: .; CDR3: CSARDGRSSPNEQFF; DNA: TGCAGTGCTAGAGATGGTCGGTCCAGTCCCAATGAGCAGTTCTTC
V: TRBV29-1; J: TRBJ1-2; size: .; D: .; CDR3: CSGGQNYGYTF; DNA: TGCAGCGGGGGACAAAACTATGGCTACACCTTC
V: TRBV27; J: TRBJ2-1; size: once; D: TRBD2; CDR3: CATIRTSGRGAEQFF; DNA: TGTGCCACCATACGGACTAGCGGGAGGGGTGCTGAGCAGTTCTTC
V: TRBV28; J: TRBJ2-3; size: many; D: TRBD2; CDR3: CASRSLAGTPDTQYF; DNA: TGTGCCAGCAGGTCACTAGCGGGTACTCCAGATACGCAGTATTTT
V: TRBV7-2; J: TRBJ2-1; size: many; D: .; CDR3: CASALADPYNEQFF; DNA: TGTGCCAGCGCCTTAGCGGACCCCTACAATGAGCAGTTCTTC
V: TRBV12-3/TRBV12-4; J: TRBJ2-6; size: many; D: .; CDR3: CASSVRGTSLSGANVLTF; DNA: TGTGCCAGCAGCGTACGGGGCACCTCTCTCTCTGGGGCCAACGTCCTGACTTTC
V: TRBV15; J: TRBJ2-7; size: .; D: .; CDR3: CATSRDGTPTYEQYF; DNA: TGTGCCACCAGCAGAGACGGGACGCCCACCTACGAGCAGTACTTC
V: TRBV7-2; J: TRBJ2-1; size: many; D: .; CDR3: CASSLLPPPGATNSYNEQFF; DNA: TGTGCCAGCAGCTTACTTCCCCCCCCGGGGGCTACCAACTCCTACAATGAGCAGTTCTTC
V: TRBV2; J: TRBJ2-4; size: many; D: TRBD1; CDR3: CASGRTGMTKNIQYF; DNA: TGTGCCAGCGGAAGGACAGGAATGACCAAAAACATTCAGTACTTC
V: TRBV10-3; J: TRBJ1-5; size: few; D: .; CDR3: CAISESPPRDSNQPQHF; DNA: TGTGCCATCAGTGAGTCGCCCCCGCGGGACAGCAATCAGCCCCAGCATTTT
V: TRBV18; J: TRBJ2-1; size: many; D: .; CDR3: CASSPKWEQFF; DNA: TGTGCCAGCTCGCCTAAATGGGAGCAGTTCTTC
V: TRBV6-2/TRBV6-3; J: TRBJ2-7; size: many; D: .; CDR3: CASTLASSYEQYF; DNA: TGTGCCAGCACCCTTGCTAGCTCCTACGAGCAGTACTTC
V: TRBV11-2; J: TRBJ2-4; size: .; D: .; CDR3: CASSLDRVNQYF; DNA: TGTGCCAGCAGCTTAGATCGGGTAAATCAGTACTTC
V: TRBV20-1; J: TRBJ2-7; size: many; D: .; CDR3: CSAPTTRGSYEQYF; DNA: TGCAGTGCTCCAACCACCCGGGGCTCCTACGAGCAGTACTTC
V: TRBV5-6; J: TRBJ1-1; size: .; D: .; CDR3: CASRGPRGNTEAFF; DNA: TGTGCCAGCAGAGGCCCCAGGGGGAACACTGAAGCTTTCTTT
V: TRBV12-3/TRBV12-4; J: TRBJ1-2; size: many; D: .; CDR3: CASSGGDLGFYGYTF; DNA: TGTGCCAGCAGCGGGGGGGACCTGGGATTCTATGGCTACACCTTC
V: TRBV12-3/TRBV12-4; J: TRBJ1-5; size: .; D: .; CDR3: CASSLFGEGRNQPQHF; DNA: TGTGCCAGCAGTTTGTTCGGGGAAGGTAGGAATCAGCCCCAGCATTTT
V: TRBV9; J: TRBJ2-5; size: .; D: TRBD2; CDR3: CASSVASGGTNEQYF; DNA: TGTGCCAGCAGCGTAGCGAGCGGGGGGACCAATGAGCAGTACTTC
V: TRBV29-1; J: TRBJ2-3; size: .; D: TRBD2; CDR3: CSVAPLRGAYTDTQYF; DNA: TGCAGCGTTGCCCCCTTGCGGGGGGCCTACACAGATACGCAGTATTTT
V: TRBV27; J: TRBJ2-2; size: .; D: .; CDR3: CAGSLLGGLDTGELFF; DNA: TGTGCCGGCAGCCTCTTAGGAGGGCTTGACACCGGGGAGCTGTTTTTT
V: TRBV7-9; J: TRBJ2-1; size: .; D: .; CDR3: CARTALYNEQFF; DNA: TGTGCCAGGACAGCCCTCTACAATGAGCAGTTCTTC
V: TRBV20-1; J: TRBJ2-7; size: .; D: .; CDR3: CSARAAEYEQYF; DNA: TGCAGTGCTAGGGCCGCGGAATACGAGCAGTACTTC
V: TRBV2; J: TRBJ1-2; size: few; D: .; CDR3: CASSEVGGGFDGYTF; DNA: TGTGCCAGCAGTGAAGTCGGGGGCGGGTTTGATGGCTACACCTTC
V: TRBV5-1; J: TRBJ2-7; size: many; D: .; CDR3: CASSSGAGSYEQYF; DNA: TGCGCCTCCAGCAGCGGTGCGGGATCCTACGAGCAGTACTTC
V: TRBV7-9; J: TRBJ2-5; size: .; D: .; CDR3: CASSLIGHGVGYQETQYF; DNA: TGTGCCAGCAGCTTAATAGGTCACGGAGTGGGCTACCAAGAGACCCAGTACTTC
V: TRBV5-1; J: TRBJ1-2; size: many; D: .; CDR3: CASSFWQDYGYTF; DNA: TGCGCCAGCAGCTTTTGGCAAGACTATGGCTACACCTTC
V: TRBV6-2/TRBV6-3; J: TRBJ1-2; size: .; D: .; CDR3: CASGPPGTFYGYTF; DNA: TGTGCCAGCGGCCCACCCGGGACATTCTATGGCTACACCTTC
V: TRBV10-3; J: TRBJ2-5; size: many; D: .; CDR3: CAIGHRQETQYF; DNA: TGTGCCATCGGACACCGCCAAGAGACCCAGTACTTC
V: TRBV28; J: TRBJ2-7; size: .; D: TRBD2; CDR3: CASSRTSGIAYEQYF; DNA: TGTGCCAGCAGTCGTACTAGCGGTATTGCCTACGAGCAGTACTTC
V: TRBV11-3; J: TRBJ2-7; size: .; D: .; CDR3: CASSPQGIPYEQYF; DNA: TGTGCCAGCAGCCCGCAGGGAATCCCCTACGAGCAGTACTTC
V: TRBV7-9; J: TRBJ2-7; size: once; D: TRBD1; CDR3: CASSDWTGIYEQYF; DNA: TGTGCCAGCAGCGATTGGACAGGGATCTACGAGCAGTACTTC
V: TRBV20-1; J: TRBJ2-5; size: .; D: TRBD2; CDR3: CSARAASGGEIMKTQYF; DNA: TGCAGTGCTAGAGCGGCTAGCGGGGGGGAGATAATGAAGACCCAGTACTTC